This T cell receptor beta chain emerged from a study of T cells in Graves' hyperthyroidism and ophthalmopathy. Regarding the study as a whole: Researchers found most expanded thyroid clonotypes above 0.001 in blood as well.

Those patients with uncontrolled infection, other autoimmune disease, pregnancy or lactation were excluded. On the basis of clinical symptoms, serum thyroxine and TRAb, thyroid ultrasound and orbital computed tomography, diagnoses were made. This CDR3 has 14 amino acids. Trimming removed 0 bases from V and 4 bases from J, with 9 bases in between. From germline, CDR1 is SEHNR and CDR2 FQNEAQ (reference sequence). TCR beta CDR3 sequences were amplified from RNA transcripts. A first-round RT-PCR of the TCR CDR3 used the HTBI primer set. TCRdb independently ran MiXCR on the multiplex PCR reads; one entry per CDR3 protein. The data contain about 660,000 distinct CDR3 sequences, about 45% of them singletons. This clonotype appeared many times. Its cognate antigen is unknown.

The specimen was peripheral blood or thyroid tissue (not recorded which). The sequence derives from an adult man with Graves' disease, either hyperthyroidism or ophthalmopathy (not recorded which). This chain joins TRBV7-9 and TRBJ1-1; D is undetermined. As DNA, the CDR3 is TGTGCCAGCAGCTTAGCTACGCAGTCCACTGAAGCTTTCTTT. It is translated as CASSLATQSTEAFF.